This T cell receptor beta chain was found in a study of cytomegalovirus exposure and HLA in healthy donors listed by TCRdb under 2017. For the study in its entirety: An earlier analysis of roughly 570 of the donors reported approximately 260 Gb of sequence data and 95 million to 130 million unique TCR beta sequences obtained from approximately 180 million T cells. An early release covering roughly 600 HLA-typed donors comprised about 290 gigabases of sequencing data and tens of millions of unique TCR sequences. Among the roughly 400 genotyped donors, more than 70% belonged to the genetic ancestry cluster associated with self-reported Caucasian donors. The study was designed to test whether signatures of past pathogen exposure could be identified by cataloging public T cell receptors. The T cell repertoires of 700 or so subjects were profiled by immunosequencing and related to cytomegalovirus serostatus. Besides the first cohort of approximately 670 subjects, a separate validation cohort made up of 90 to 150 different subjects was used. To predict cytomegalovirus infection status, the study combined high-throughput TCR immunosequencing, statistical association of individual TCRs with disease status, and machine learning. A later analysis re-examined previously published TCR beta repertoires from just over 650 donors and added high-resolution HLA genotyping to investigate patterns of TCR occurrence. In the later analysis, no new phenotypic data were used to find candidate immune exposures; instead, reliance was placed on TCR beta sequences and their occurrence across donors. To decide whether each TCR beta V gene segment behaved as functional or pseudogenic, an earlier analysis of some 570 of the donors relied on high-throughput TCR beta sequencing. Alongside the repertoire data, information on donor age, sex, ethnicity and CMV serostatus was compiled. A later genetic analysis used genome-wide SNP genotypes for about three fifths of the 666 donors, treating that subset as a discovery cohort. All discovery cohort repertoires had been generated on a single sequencing platform. Both class I and class II loci were covered by HLA typing, at four-digit resolution. The number of typed donors differed by locus: 629-630 for A, B, C, DRB1 and DQB1; approximately 520 for DQA1; fewer than 610 for DPA1; and about 470 for DPB1. Roughly 5 DR-DQ haplotypes were handled as single units for association and clustering because linkage in the cohort was strong. Among about 400 genotyped donors of the cohort, an average of about 240,000 unique TCR beta nucleotide sequences was sequenced per donor, of which approximately 18% were non-productive. Broader findings and caveats from the paper: A group of highly shared sequence variants was considered likely to be a technical artifact of the sequencing pipeline. A later analysis associated 16,951 TCR beta sequences with specific HLA alleles at a false discovery rate of 0.05. The cohort was sequenced for TCR beta chains only, and without alpha or paired-chain data the features that could be detected were limited. Immune exposure information for the cohort was limited to CMV serostatus. Several of the top co-occurrence clusters appeared to be linked to parvovirus B19, influenza, CMV and Epstein-Barr virus, according to a later analysis. The study gave a list of about 150 TCR beta chains associated with cytomegalovirus. In a later analysis, HLA-associated TCR beta chains showed more clonal expansion and lower generation probabilities than non-associated chains that were equally common. A further reported finding was that TCR beta sequences accurately predicted the HLA-A and HLA-B alleles for most subjects in the first cohort. When HLA alleles, especially DR and DQ, strongly co-occurred, attributing TCR associations to individual alleles was difficult. Some IMGT-functional V segments, including TRBV6-2 and TRBV6-3, could not be told apart with the 87-base-pair reads, so those segments were excluded. Linkage disequilibrium might explain the correlated functional status among segregating V segments, but an unknown experimental factor could not be excluded. In a later analysis, the rate of TCR association differed among HLA loci, with DRB1 alleles having the most associated TCRs and HLA-C alleles having the fewest. According to the authors, the approach could potentially be generalized to other disease states and immunological phenotypes. The classifier was reported to diagnose cytomegalovirus status with high specificity and sensitivity in both the original cohort and the validation cohort. According to a later genetic analysis, donors in an Asian-associated ancestry cluster had fewer N-insertions in productive TCRs than the approximately 610-donor mean. A few of the identified cytomegalovirus-associated TCR beta chains were confirmed in vitro to be specific for cytomegalovirus antigens. Broadly in line with IMGT annotations, most TCR beta V segments showed up in productive rearrangements about 87% or about 30% of the time in an earlier analysis of roughly 590 of the donors. Because some donors lacked HLA typing at each locus, the association tests relied only on the typed subset. The presence/absence analyses assumed that sequencing depth was roughly uniform across donors, and that assumption may not be true. Because counts were too low, fewer than 20 rarely observed V segments, including chromosome 9 orphons, were excluded from the earlier analysis of 587 of the donors. In a later analysis, most CMV-associated TCR beta chains were found to appear HLA-restricted, with HLA associations seemingly driven largely by CMV exposure. In a later genetic analysis, a missense DCLRE1C variant was associated with V-gene and J-gene trimming of TCR beta chains, and the association was replicated in an independent cohort. Most TCR sequences were observed very rarely across donors, whereas some public TCRs were present in many individuals.

The CDR3, from cysteine to phenylalanine, totals 16 residues. Of the read, only the CDR3 DNA is kept; its 48 bases are in frame from base 1. The germline V gene encodes CDR1 MGHDK and CDR2 SYGVNS. About this clone: Its specific antigen is unknown. No base quality information exists; no much larger clone differs at one position.

The library was produced with the immunoSEQ multiplex PCR assay. A mixture of 60 forward primers for TCR Vbeta segments and 13 reverse primers for TCR Jbeta segments was used in the multiplex PCR. The CDR3 region of rearranged TCR beta genes was amplified from genomic DNA with a multiplex PCR assay. Amplified TCR beta libraries were sequenced as 87-base-pair reads on the Illumina HiSeq System. The authors' pipeline ran thus. In a later analysis, approximately 74 million unique TCR beta chains were counted across the approximately 670 repertoires, and roughly 10 million of these chains were shared by at least two donors. Raw reads were error-corrected and collapsed into unique sequences by a nearest-neighbor algorithm in which closely related sequences were merged to remove PCR and sequencing errors. V, D and J gene segments were assigned by aligning CDR3 sequences to IMGT reference sequences. For a sequence to be retained, a match of at least six nucleotides to both a V gene segment and a J gene segment was required. A rearrangement was called productive if the CDR3 had no stop codons and remained in frame with V and J, and every other rearrangement was called non-productive. CDR3 was defined according to IMGT convention as the region running from the second conserved V-encoded cysteine to the conserved J-encoded phenylalanine. The earlier analysis of more than 450 of the donors excluded sequences that lacked an unambiguous match to a single V gene segment. An earlier analysis of several hundred of the donors classified V segments as functional when productive rearrangements were above 56.7% and as segregating when the standard deviation between donors was above 5%. A statistical classification framework was built to diagnose cytomegalovirus status from the catalog of TCR beta chain sequences. In a later analysis, V and J genes were assigned by comparing TCR nucleotide sequences against IMGT/GENE-DB human TR gene sequences. In a later analysis, CDR3 sequences and most-parsimonious VDJ recombination scenarios were assigned using the TCRdist pipeline. In a later analysis, each TCR beta chain was defined by its CDR3 amino acid sequence together with its V-gene family, and reads without a unique V-gene family were excluded. A later analysis removed 592 highly shared, low-generation-probability nucleotide sequences to deal with suspected cross-contamination and a sequencing artifact. For each public chain, a later analysis derived a clonal expansion index from normalized ranks of inferred template counts within each repertoire. In a later analysis, generation probabilities were computed with a VDJ recombination model fitted to out-of-frame rearrangements, and the resulting probabilities were checked against IGoR. In a later analysis, TCR-TCR, TCR-HLA and TCR-CMV co-occurrence was scored with hypergeometric tests, and a repertoire-size bias correction was applied to TCR pairs. In a later analysis, false discovery rates were estimated by permuting HLA or CMV assignments 20 times. In a later analysis, co-occurring TCRs were grouped with DBSCAN, and TCRdist sequence similarity was added when clustering was performed within HLA-allele-positive subsets. Repertoires with fewer than 30,000 or more than 120,000 public chains were left out of co-occurrence clustering, as were four to six repertoires with anomalous nucleotide sharing. In TCRdb, the immuneACCESS table is reduced to in-frame sequences with V and J assigned. These tables do not hold every clone; where another copy was compared, an unresolved V gene accounts for under half, and the others remain unexplained. V and J calls and clone size are given by that table; D and trimming were obtained from the DNA. The sample table lists about 150,000 clones, roughly three quarters of them with a count of one. The ten largest account for roughly 1.8% of the sample.

The cohort was made up of roughly 670 healthy bone marrow donors. All cohort members were sampled while nominally healthy, although unrecorded immune exposures were likely present. The donor was CMV seronegative and belonged to the group of 380 or so seronegative cohort members. A peripheral blood sample was collected from each donor, and TCR beta sequencing was performed on peripheral blood mononuclear cells. The Qiagen DNeasy Blood Extraction Kit was used to extract genomic DNA from the blood cell samples. The chain is assembled from TRBV25-1 and TRBJ2-5; the central 8 bases match TRBD2. The J call may be incorrect, as the DNA end agrees better with TRBJ2-7. Sequencing used PBMCs. The sequence was collected from a woman aged 35 to 49 in good health and CMV-seronegative. The sequenced DNA is TGTGCCAGCAGTAGTCTCCTAACGGGAGGGATCCACGAGCAGTACTTC. Its translation is CASSSLLTGGIHEQYF.